Following are 20 T cell receptor beta chains from one sample sequenced in a study of Ad26.COV2.S vaccination and SARS-CoV-2 variants. Generated by immunoSEQ multiplex PCR, the TCRdb table keeps only in-frame clones and is missing some. The sample shows 380,000 or so clones, about nine tenths of them seen only once. Sample treatment: around 19 received Ad26.COV2.S at low or high dose, single or two shots; a few received placebo; per-sample allocation not given. Samples were taken on day 63 after the first vaccine or placebo injection. The material sequenced was peripheral blood, taken in a trial of Ad26.COV2.S vaccine versus placebo. The origin of the receptors is a person between 18 and 60 years old who received the Ad26.COV2.S COVID-19 vaccine or a placebo.

This chain uses TRBV6-2 or TRBV6-3 with TRBJ2-5; the D call may be TRBD1 or TRBD2 (5 bases each). Per the germline V gene, CDR1 is MNHEY and CDR2 is SVGEGT. CDR3 size: 14 residues. V was trimmed by 2 bases and J by 8 bases, leaving 15 bases between them. DNA of the CDR3: TGTGCCAGCAGTTACGAGGGGCTCGGAAGAACCCAGTACTTC. It specifies CASSYEGLGRTQYF.

The J gene is TRBJ1-4, the V gene TRBV28, with 7 bases identical to TRBD1. This CDR3 spans 16 amino acids. Germline lookup yields CDR1 MDHEN and CDR2 SYDVKM. V was pared by 8 bases and J by 0 bases, with 9 bases of the junction left unmatched. CDR3 residues: CASAWDRYATNEKLFF. In DNA form, the CDR3 reads TGTGCCAGCGCTTGGGACAGATATGCAACTAATGAAAAACTGTTTTTT.

This chain joins TRBV12-3 or TRBV12-4 and TRBJ2-7, with TRBD1 as a possible D gene (7 bases). The CDR3 runs to 13 residues. V lost 10 bases and J lost 3, with 16 bases in between. The chain's CDR3 is CAITSGDSYEQYF. For the CDR3, the DNA is TGTGCCATCACATCGGGGGACAGCTACGAGCAGTACTTC.

CDR3 DNA sequence: TGTGCCAGCAGCCACCCGGGACTAGCGTCAGGCTCCTACAATGAGCAGTTCTTC. Translating it yields CASSHPGLASGSYNEQFF. This chain links TRBV7-6 with TRBJ2-1; 10 bases agree with TRBD2. V was pared by 5 bases and J by 0 bases, with 10 bases of the junction left unmatched. Germline CDR1 reads SGHVS; CDR2 reads FNYEAQ. This CDR3 region has 18 residues.

CDR3 sequence (DNA): TGTGCCAGCAGCTTAGGACAGGGCCTAGGGGAGCTGTTTTTT. Translated, it gives CASSLGQGLGELFF. J is TRBJ2-2 and V is TRBV7-2; 7 nucleotides line up with TRBD1. The V segment lost 1 base and the J segment 8 bases; nucleotides outside the gene matches: 4. The germline V gene encodes CDR1 SGHTA and CDR2 FQGNSA. CDR3 length: 14 residues. The variable domain in full, completed from reference TRBV7-2 and TRBJ2-2, reads GAGVSQSPSNKVTEKGKDVELRCDPISGHTALYWYRQSLGQGLEFLIYFQGNSAPDKSGLPSDRFSAERTGGSVSTLTIQRTQQEDSAVYLCASSLGQGLGELFFGEGSRLTVL.

The V call is TRBV2, the J call TRBJ2-5, with 8 bases aligning to TRBD2. CDR3 size: 15 residues. The J segment lost 2 bases and the V segment lost 4 bases, leaving 6 bases of the junction unmatched. Germline V lookup: CDR1 SNHLY, CDR2 FYNNEI. The CDR3 DNA reads TGTGCCAGCAGTGCGGCGGGAGGCAGGCAAGAGACCCAGTACTTC. This sequence encodes CASSAAGGRQETQYF.

The CDR3 nucleotides read TGTTGGAGGGAGTGGATTCAGCCCCAGCATTTT. Translating it yields CWREWIQPQHF. V and J are TRBV27 and TRBJ1-5; D gene uncertain. From germline, CDR1 is MNHEY and CDR2 SMNVEV (reference sequence). The CDR3 contains 11 residues.

This clone was observed a handful of times. The chain uses TRBV3-1 (or the pseudogene TRBV3-2) and TRBJ1-2; TRBD1 might be the D (6 bases). Per germline, CDR1 LGHDT and CDR2 YNNKEL (reference sequence). The CDR3 contains 16 residues. V was clipped by 0 bases and J by 1 base, with 12 bases between them. CDR3 amino acids: CASSQDVQGGNYGYTF. CDR3 bases: TGTGCCAGCAGCCAAGATGTACAGGGCGGTAACTATGGCTACACCTTC.

V usage is TRBV28 and J usage is TRBJ1-5; maybe TRBD1 (6 bases). The CDR3 is 13 amino acids. V lost 5 bases to trimming and J lost 7 bases, with 12 bases between them. CDR1 is MDHEN, CDR2 SYDVKM, per germline. The CDR3 coding sequence is TGTGCCAGCAGTCCTACAGGGTCCCAGCCCCAGCATTTT. Translated, it gives CASSPTGSQPQHF.

V gene TRBV7-2 combines with J gene TRBJ1-2, with D possibly TRBD1 on 6 matching bases. Germline V gene sequence: CDR1 SGHTA, CDR2 FQGNSA. V was pared by 7 bases and J by 3 bases, with 12 bases between. CDR3 length equals 13 residues. CDR3 sequence: CASTSAGDYGYTF. DNA of the CDR3: TGTGCCAGCACCTCCGCAGGGGACTATGGCTACACCTTC.

Comments on this clone: Other DNA sequences in the sample encode the same CDR3. The chain links TRBV18 to TRBJ1-5; D uncertain. Germline V gene data show CDR1 as KGHSH and CDR2 as LQKENI. Trimming cost V 6 bases and J 0 bases, with 12 bases left between them. The CDR3 is made up of 15 amino acids. The CDR3 protein is CASSPRRYSNQPQHF. In DNA, the CDR3 is TGTGCCAGCTCTCCAAGACGGTATAGCAATCAGCCCCAGCATTTT.

The rearrangement uses TRBV7-2 and TRBJ1-1; D is possibly TRBD1 (6 bases). This CDR3 region has 15 residues. Germline CDR1 reads SGHTA; CDR2 reads FQGNSA. Trimming shortened V by 5 bases and J by 5 bases, and 18 bases separated the two germline ends. The CDR3 region has the DNA TGTGCCAGCAGCCCCATCACGGGGGGCAGAACTGAAGCTTTCTTT. Amino acids: CASSPITGGRTEAFF.

This clone has a handful of counts. The gene calls are TRBV28 and TRBJ1-3; D gene ambiguous. The V gene lost 6 bases and the J gene lost 9 bases, with 15 bases spanning the gap. This CDR3 is 13 amino acids long. The germline V gene has CDR1 MDHEN and CDR2 SYDVKM. In DNA, the CDR3 is TGTGCCAGCAGCTTTTCAGAGCAAGTCACCATATATTTT. Amino acids: CASSFSEQVTIYF. The variable domain in full, with the rest retrieved from reference TRBV28 and TRBJ1-3, is DVKVTQSSRYLVKRTGEKVFLECVQDMDHENMFWYRQDPGLGLRLIYFSYDVKMKEKGDIPEGYSVSREKKERFSLILESASTNQTSMYLCASSFSEQVTIYFGEGSWLTVV.

This chain uses TRBV9 with TRBJ2-7, with TRBD1 matching 7 bases. This CDR3 spans 16 amino acids. CDR1 is SGDLS, CDR2 YYNGEE, per germline. V gave up 1 base and J gave up 1 base; unmatched junction bases: 8. CDR3 DNA sequence: TGTGCCAGCAGCGTAAGCCCCCAGACAGGGTCCTACGAGCAGTACTTC. Translation gives CASSVSPQTGSYEQYF.

This clone has more than one count but fewer than ten. This chain uses TRBV6-5 with TRBJ1-5; D gene unclear. The CDR3 is 13 amino acids. V dropped 4 bases and J dropped 0 bases, with 4 bases sitting between them. Germline lookup yields CDR1 MNHEY and CDR2 SVGAGI. In nucleotides, the CDR3 is TGTGCCAGCAGTTCTTATAGCAATCAGCCCCAGCATTTT. It encodes CASSSYSNQPQHF.

The chain uses TRBV7-3 and TRBJ1-1, with 7 positions matching TRBD1. CDR3 length: 14 residues. After removal of 5 bases from V and 3 bases from J, the junction contained 6 bases not matched to a gene. The germline V gene encodes CDR1 SGHTA and CDR2 FQGTGA. Here the CDR3 reads CASSPTGLDTEAFF. The CDR3 nucleotides read TGTGCCAGCAGCCCGACAGGGTTGGACACTGAAGCTTTCTTT. The full variable domain, rest sourced from reference TRBV7-3 and TRBJ1-1, is GAGVSQTPSNKVTEKGKYVELRCDPISGHTALYWYRQSLGQGPEFLIYFQGTGAADDSGLPNDRFFAVRPEGSVSTLKIQRTERGDSAVYLCASSPTGLDTEAFFGQGTRLTVV.

V is TRBV19 and J is TRBJ1-6; 10 bases match TRBD1. J was trimmed by 7 bases and V by 5 bases; bases with no gene match: 14. In germline, CDR1 is LNHDA, CDR2 SQIVND (reference sequence). The CDR3 has 18 residues. The CDR3 nucleotides read TGTGCCAGTAGTGGCTGGACAGGGGGACTACCGGGGAATTCACCCCTCCACTTT. Translated: CASSGWTGGLPGNSPLHF.

The genes are TRBV7-6 and TRBJ1-4; D is perhaps TRBD1 (5 bases). Germline V gene data show CDR1 as SGHVS and CDR2 as FNYEAQ. This CDR3 has 16 amino acids. Trimming left V 5 bases short and J 0 bases short, with 13 bases between. CDR3 nucleotides: TGTGCCAGCAGCCCGATTACGACAGCAACTAATGAAAAACTGTTTTTT. Translation: CASSPITTATNEKLFF.

The chain links TRBV7-9 to TRBJ1-1; 7 bases line up with TRBD1. CDR3 length equals 15 residues. CDR1 is SEHNR, CDR2 FQNEAQ, per germline (reference sequence). V was clipped by 4 bases and J by 4 bases; unmatched bases: 9. CDR3 sequence (DNA): TGTGCCAGCAGCTCAGTGACAGGGACGAGCACTGAAGCTTTCTTT. Its translation is CASSSVTGTSTEAFF.

The V call is TRBV3-1 (or the pseudogene TRBV3-2), the J call TRBJ2-7; D unresolved. The V end lost 2 bases, the J end lost 5 bases, and 7 bases lay between the germline ends. Germline CDR1 reads LGHDT; CDR2 reads YNNKEL (reference sequence). The CDR3 has 12 amino acids. In DNA form, the CDR3 reads TGTGCCAGCAGCCAACTTCTCAACGAGCAGTACTTC. It yields the protein CASSQLLNEQYF.